One sample yielded the 20 T cell receptor beta chains listed below, sequenced in a study of molecular identifiers for immune sequencing clone quantification. TCRdb analysed the PCR reads with MiXCR anew, one entry per CDR3 protein. The profile shows approximately 500,000 distinct CDR3 sequences, approximately 25% of them singletons. Sequences were obtained from naive CD8+ T cells from blood, with Jurkat cell RNA spiked in. Subset here: FACS-sorted CD8+CD4-CCR7+CD45RA+ naive T cells. The receptors here all came from a human donor in good health. Some libraries in this study had Jurkat cell RNA spiked in.

This clonotype occurred many times. The V call is TRBV7-2, the J call TRBJ2-3, with 9 bases lining up with TRBD2. The CDR3 runs 15 residues. Germline values: CDR1 SGHTA, CDR2 FQGNSA. The junction had 6 bases not matched to a gene; V was cut back by 3 bases and J by 5 bases. The chain's CDR3 is CASSFSGGLGDTQYF. CDR3 DNA sequence: TGTGCCAGCAGCTTCAGCGGGGGGCTGGGAGATACGCAGTATTTT.

V gene TRBV10-1 combines with J gene TRBJ2-3; no definite D call. Germline CDR1 is WNHNN and CDR2 is SYGVQD (reference sequence). The V and J ends lost 3 bases and 4 bases respectively, with 17 bases between them. The CDR3 length is 16 residues. The DNA of the CDR3 is TGCGCCAGCAGTGACAATAGTAGCCTTCGTCCAGATACGCAGTATTTT. It codes for CASSDNSSLRPDTQYF.

With respect to this clonotype: This may stem from a read error, because a much larger clone lies one nucleotide away. The chain joins TRBV12-3 or TRBV12-4 to TRBJ1-5; D is possibly TRBD1 (5 bases). The CDR3 runs 13 residues. CDR3 amino acids: CASSDSGDQPQRF. The CDR3 nucleotides read TGTGCCAGCAGTGACAGTGGGGATCAGCCCCAGCGTTTT.

In its sample, this clonotype was seen many times. This chain uses TRBV7-9 with TRBJ1-5; D unresolved. The CDR3 consists of 14 residues. The V end lost 6 bases, the J end lost 0 bases, and 9 bases lay between the germline ends. Germline CDR1 is SEHNR and CDR2 is FQNEAQ (reference sequence). The CDR3, as DNA: TGTGCCAGCAGTACTAGGGATAGCAATCAGCCCCAGCATTTT. The encoded protein is CASSTRDSNQPQHF. Looking up the rest from reference TRBV7-9 and TRBJ1-5 gives the full variable domain: DTGVSQNPRHKITKRGQNVTFRCDPISEHNRLYWYRQTLGQGPEFLTYFQNEAQLEKSRLLSDRFSAERPKGSFSTLEIQRTEQGDSAMYLCASSTRDSNQPQHFGDGTRLSIL.

This clonotype was recorded many times. This chain joins TRBV7-9 and TRBJ2-1; D uncertain. From germline, CDR1 is SEHNR and CDR2 FQNEAQ (reference sequence). This CDR3 comprises 15 residues. V was shortened by 2 bases and J by 4 bases, with 12 bases between the two germline ends. CDR3 DNA sequence: TGTGCCAGCAGCTTAAATCAGGCCCCGTACAATGAGCAGTTCTTC. Protein sequence: CASSLNQAPYNEQFF.

This clonotype was recorded many times. The rearrangement joins TRBV6-5 to TRBJ2-7; possible D gene TRBD2, 6 bases. V lost 8 bases and J 7 bases, leaving 18 bases between the germline ends. The length of the CDR3 is 13 residues. CDR1 MNHEY and CDR2 SVGAGI come from the germline V gene. CDR3: CASGPGATWEQYF. CDR3 DNA sequence: TGTGCCAGCGGGCCGGGAGCTACGTGGGAGCAGTACTTC.

The chain couples TRBV14 to TRBJ2-5; D remains ambiguous. The V and J ends lost 5 bases and 5 bases respectively, with 12 bases between them. CDR3 length equals 13 residues. Per the germline V gene, CDR1 is SGHDN and CDR2 is FVKESK. The CDR3 loop reads CASSESLGETQYF. The CDR3 region has the DNA TGTGCCAGCAGCGAGTCCCTTGGGGAGACCCAGTACTTC.

V and J are TRBV7-8 and TRBJ2-3; no definite D call. The CDR3 is 13 residues long. Looked up from germline, CDR1 is SGHVS and CDR2 is FQNEAQ. V lost 0 bases and J 6 bases, leaving 7 bases between the germline ends. The CDR3: CASSLARRDTQYF. The CDR3 DNA is TGTGCCAGCAGCTTAGCCAGACGGGATACGCAGTATTTT.

Turning to this clonotype: Possible read error: a much larger clone is one base away. The rearrangement uses TRBV14 and TRBJ1-1; TRBD1 matches 7 bases. J lost 11 bases, V lost 0 bases, and 6 bases had no gene match. The CDR3 extends over 13 amino acids. Germline values: CDR1 SGHDN, CDR2 FVKESK. CDR3 loop: CASSQERDSDAFF. Here the CDR3 DNA reads TGTGCCAGCAGCCAAGAAAGGGACAGTGATGCTTTCTTT.

V is TRBV20-1 and J is TRBJ1-1; D remains unclear. The germline gives CDR1 DFQATT, CDR2 SNEGSKA (reference sequence). Trimming stripped 0 bases from V and 1 base from J, with 12 bases between. The CDR3 runs to 15 residues. CDR3: CSARDVRDQNTEAFF. In DNA form, the CDR3 reads TGCAGTGCTAGAGATGTAAGAGACCAGAACACTGAAGCTTTCTTT.

As to this clonotype: A junction boundary mismatches the germline segment, possibly from a read error. The J gene is TRBJ1-5, the V gene TRBV18; a possible D gene is TRBD1 (5 bases). The CDR3 extends over 16 amino acids. The germline V gene has CDR1 KGHSH and CDR2 LQKENI. The CDR3 DNA reads as TGTGCCAGCTCACTTCTAGGGGAGCTGGGCAATCAGCCCCATCATTTT. This codes for CASSLLGELGNQPHHF.

This clonotype was counted only a few times. This chain joins TRBV20-1 and TRBJ2-5; D is perhaps TRBD2 (6 bases). The CDR3 is made up of 11 amino acids. The germline gives CDR1 DFQATT, CDR2 SNEGSKA (reference sequence). The V end was cut by 6 bases, the J end by 4 bases, with 9 bases between. Here the CDR3 reads CSAAEGETQYF. The CDR3 bases are TGCAGTGCGGCGGAGGGAGAGACCCAGTACTTC.

The V call is TRBV20-1, the J call TRBJ1-1; no clear D gene. Germline CDR1 and CDR2: DFQATT and SNEGSKA (reference sequence). V shed 5 bases and J shed 10 bases, with 23 bases lying between them. There are 14 residues in the CDR3. CDR3 sequence reads: CSAPPMDPGDGAFF. The CDR3 DNA reads as TGCAGTGCTCCCCCCATGGACCCCGGGGATGGAGCTTTCTTT.

This clonotype was counted between two and nine times. The genes are TRBV6-2 or TRBV6-3 and TRBJ2-1, with 7 bases that match TRBD1. After removal of 1 base from V and 8 bases from J, the junction contained 5 bases not matched to a gene. The CDR3 runs 14 residues. The V gene's germline CDR1 is MNHEY and CDR2 SVGEGT. CDR3 sequence reads: CASSYFPTGDEQFF. The CDR3 DNA reads TGTGCCAGCAGTTACTTCCCAACAGGGGATGAGCAGTTCTTC.

The chain joins TRBV6-2 or TRBV6-3 to TRBJ1-5; 7 nucleotides agree with TRBD1. The CDR3 spans 18 residues. V trimming: 0 bases; J trimming: 0 bases; junction bases outside the gene matches: 8. Germline V gives CDR1 MNHEY, CDR2 SVGEGT. CDR3 region: CASSYSRQGVFSNQPQHF. The DNA for the CDR3 is TGTGCCAGCAGTTACTCGAGACAGGGAGTCTTTAGCAATCAGCCCCAGCATTTT.

This clonotype was detected a few times. The chain recombines TRBV7-9 with TRBJ1-1, with D hard to call. Trimming took off 2 bases at V and 0 bases at J, with 7 bases between the two ends. The germline V gene encodes CDR1 SEHNR and CDR2 FQNEAQ (reference sequence). CDR3 length equals 14 residues. CDR3 sequence reads: CASSLPGLNTEAFF. The CDR3 DNA follows: TGTGCCAGCAGCTTACCGGGCCTGAACACTGAAGCTTTCTTT.

A few counts support this clonotype. The chain joins TRBV5-1 to TRBJ2-3; weak D call: TRBD1 (7 bases). The CDR3 is 16 residues long. V gave up 4 bases and J gave up 2 bases, with 17 bases separating them. Germline CDR1 reads SGHRS; CDR2 reads YFSETQ. The CDR3 loop reads CASSPGDSLHTDTQYF. CDR3 DNA sequence: TGCGCCAGCAGCCCGGGGGACAGCCTTCACACAGATACGCAGTATTTT.

In this sample, this clonotype turned up many times. This chain uses TRBV12-3 or TRBV12-4 with TRBJ1-6; D is unclear. V lost 3 bases and J 12 bases, leaving 9 bases between the germline ends. The length of the CDR3 is 12 residues. DNA for the CDR3: TGTGCCAGCAGTTTTATGTCGGAACCCCTCCACTTT. Translated, it gives CASSFMSEPLHF.

The V call is TRBV5-5, the J call TRBJ1-1; weak D call: TRBD1 (5 bases). With 2 bases removed from V and 7 bases from J, the gap between germline ends came to 15 bases. Per germline, CDR1 SGHKS and CDR2 YYEKEE (reference sequence). This CDR3 is built from 14 residues. The CDR3 loop is CASSLVGPGYEAFF. In DNA form, the CDR3 reads TGTGCCAGCAGCTTAGTTGGTCCAGGGTATGAAGCTTTCTTT.

For this clonotype: A much larger clonotype is one base distant, so this may be a read error. The chain recombines TRBV5-1 with TRBJ2-7; 8 bases line up with TRBD1. V was clipped by 3 bases and J by 4 bases; unmatched bases: 9. From germline, CDR1 is SGHRS and CDR2 YFSETQ. The CDR3 has 15 residues. The CDR3 DNA reads TGCGCCAGCAGCTCGAAGTCAGGGGGCTTTTACGAGCAGTACTTC. It yields the protein CASSSKSGGFYEQYF.